A single sample gave rise to the 21 T cell receptor beta chains below, sequenced in a study of T cell repertoires in cytomegalovirus infection. TCRdb reanalysed the reads using MiXCR and keeps one entry per CDR3 protein. The data hold roughly 200,000 distinct CDR3 sequences, with 17% observed a single time. Sequenced sample: CD8+ T cells from PBMCs. These receptors all stem from a human donor in good health (CMV status not recorded). Some clones in this sample may be carry-over from other donors' samples.

In this sample, this clonotype turned up a few times. In DNA, the CDR3 is TGTGCCATCAGCCAAACAGGGTCTGGGGCCAACGTCCTGACTTTC. Encoded protein: CAISQTGSGANVLTF. The chain recombines TRBV10-3 with TRBJ2-6, with D tentatively TRBD1 (6 bases). This CDR3 is built from 15 residues. V lost 6 bases, J lost 1 base, and 10 bases lay in between. The germline gives CDR1 ENHRY, CDR2 SYGVKD.

The V call is TRBV9, the J call TRBJ2-7; 10 bases agree with TRBD1. The CDR3 runs to 15 residues. CDR1 SGDLS and CDR2 YYNGEE come from the germline V gene. The V gene end was trimmed by 0 bases and the J gene end by 6 bases; junction bases not matched to a gene: 6. Here the CDR3 reads CASSVEVRDRGEQYF. DNA of the CDR3: TGTGCCAGCAGCGTAGAGGTCCGGGACAGGGGCGAGCAGTACTTC. Full variable domain (missing parts from reference TRBV9 and TRBJ2-7): DSGVTQTPKHLITATGQRVTLRCSPRSGDLSVYWYQQSLDQGLQFLIQYYNGEERAKGNILERFSAQQFPDLHSELNLSSLELGDSALYFCASSVEVRDRGEQYFGPGTRLTVT.

The chain links TRBV5-4 to TRBJ2-1; 7 nucleotides agree with TRBD1. The CDR3 totals 18 residues. The germline V gene encodes CDR1 SGHNT and CDR2 YYREEE (reference sequence). J lost 5 bases, V lost 0 bases, and 14 bases had no gene match. The CDR3 loop is CASSLGLAHRGNDNEQFF. CDR3 nucleotide sequence: TGTGCCAGCAGCTTGGGTCTTGCGCACAGGGGCAATGACAATGAGCAGTTCTTC.

This chain links TRBV20-1 with TRBJ2-1, with D possibly TRBD2 on 6 matching bases. V lost 5 bases and J lost 0, with 14 bases in between. CDR1 DFQATT and CDR2 SNEGSKA come from the germline V gene (reference sequence). This CDR3 region has 15 residues. CDR3 loop: CSALSGDCSYNEQFF. The CDR3 DNA follows: TGCAGTGCTCTAAGTGGGGACTGCTCCTACAATGAGCAGTTCTTC.

This clonotype was detected only a few times. The chain links TRBV19 to TRBJ2-3; D might be TRBD1 (6 bases). Germline CDR1 LNHDA, CDR2 SQIVND (reference sequence). The CDR3 is made up of 19 amino acids. Trimming cost V 5 bases and J 0 bases, with 24 bases left between them. CDR3 in amino acids: CASSPIGQLPSTSTDTQYF. CDR3 DNA sequence: TGTGCCAGTAGTCCCATCGGACAGCTACCTTCAACTAGCACAGATACGCAGTATTTT.

This clonotype occurred a few times. The chain carries TRBV7-8 and TRBJ2-7; weak D call: TRBD1 (5 bases). The length of the CDR3 is 12 residues. The germline V gene has CDR1 SGHVS and CDR2 FQNEAQ. The V and J ends lost 8 bases and 1 base respectively, with 9 bases between them. CDR3 residues: CASATGSYEQYF. For the CDR3, the DNA is TGTGCCAGCGCCACAGGTTCCTACGAGCAGTACTTC.

This clonotype was detected only a few times. V usage is TRBV15 and J usage is TRBJ1-4; no definite D call. The germline V gene encodes CDR1 LNHNV and CDR2 YYDKDF (reference sequence). V lost 0 bases, J lost 7 bases, and 12 bases lay in between. The CDR3 is 15 amino acids. CDR3 in amino acids: CATSRDLGIGEKLFF. The CDR3, as DNA: TGTGCCACCAGCAGAGATCTGGGGATCGGTGAAAAACTGTTTTTT.

There are a few counts of this clonotype. This chain connects TRBV12-3 or TRBV12-4 to TRBJ2-1; a weak D match, TRBD1 (8 bases). This CDR3 is 14 amino acids long. Trimming cost V 4 bases and J 6 bases, with 13 bases left between them. CDR3 loop: CASSYRGGRNEQFF. CDR3 in DNA: TGTGCCAGCAGTTACAGGGGGGGCCGCAATGAGCAGTTCTTC.

CDR3 DNA sequence: TGCAGCGTTGATGCCGCCTTATCCCGACAAGGCGGCTATGGCTACACCTTC. This encodes CSVDAALSRQGGYGYTF. The chain is built from TRBV29-1 and TRBJ1-2; D gene ambiguous. Trimming cost V 3 bases and J 4 bases, with 24 bases left between them. CDR1 is SQVTM and CDR2 is ANQGSEA in the germline V gene. The CDR3 has 17 amino acids.

Worth noting for this clonotype: Its ends do not fully match the called genes, so a read error is possible. This chain connects TRBV6-8 to TRBJ2-1; D gene uncertain. CDR1 is MNHGY and CDR2 is SAAAGT in the germline V gene. This CDR3 has 14 residues. The CDR3 sequence is CASIPGGNYDEQFF. CDR3 nucleotides: TGTGCCAGCATCCCGGGTGGGAACTACGATGAGCAGTTCTTC.

V gene TRBV7-2 combines with J gene TRBJ2-7, with 7 bases that match TRBD1. After removal of 5 bases from V and 3 bases from J, the junction contained 10 bases not matched to a gene. The CDR3 loop spans 15 amino acids. The germline gives CDR1 SGHTA, CDR2 FQGNSA. The CDR3 protein is CASSREGGPYYEQYF. CDR3 DNA sequence: TGTGCCAGCAGCCGAGAAGGGGGCCCATACTACGAGCAGTACTTC.

This clonotype was counted a few times. The V and J genes are TRBV7-2 and TRBJ2-7; D not resolved. The CDR3 runs to 13 residues. Trimming pared 5 bases from V and 2 bases from J, leaving 10 bases between. The germline CDR1 and CDR2 sequences are SGHTA and FQGNSA. In DNA form, the CDR3 reads TGTGCCAGCAGCCCCCCAATGACCTACGAGCAGTACTTC. This gives the protein CASSPPMTYEQYF.

The chain employs TRBV6-2 or TRBV6-3 and TRBJ2-3; D remains unclear. Trimming removed 0 bases at V and 1 base at J, with 5 bases between. Germline values: CDR1 MNHEY, CDR2 SVGEGT. This CDR3 region has 14 residues. The CDR3 here is CASSYSTGTDTQYF. The CDR3 DNA follows: TGTGCCAGCAGTTACTCGACGGGCACAGATACGCAGTATTTT.

The table lists this clonotype with a few counts. The chain combines TRBV4-1 with TRBJ1-4; D not certain. CDR3 length equals 12 residues. The germline CDR1 and CDR2 sequences are MGHRA and YSYEKL. V was shortened by 2 bases and J by 5 bases, with 3 bases between the two germline ends. The CDR3 bases are TGCGCCAGCAGCCAATCAAATGAAAAACTGTTTTTT. As protein: CASSQSNEKLFF.

Only a few counts were recorded for this clonotype. The CDR3 reads CSARGQTMNTEAFF. The DNA of the CDR3 is TGCAGTGCTAGGGGGCAGACCATGAACACTGAAGCTTTCTTT. The chain employs TRBV20-1 and TRBJ1-1; D perhaps matches TRBD1 (5 bases). The ends were cut back, 3 bases at V and 0 bases at J, with 11 bases in the middle. Per the germline V gene, CDR1 is DFQATT and CDR2 is SNEGSKA (reference sequence). CDR3 length: 14 residues.

This chain connects TRBV7-4 to TRBJ2-3; possibly TRBD1 or TRBD2 for D (6 bases each). There are 15 residues in the CDR3. V was shortened by 10 bases and J by 0 bases, with 17 bases between the two germline ends. Germline V lookup: CDR1 SGHVT, CDR2 SQSDAQ. CDR3 in amino acids: CATCPGASSTDTQYF. DNA for the CDR3: TGTGCCACCTGCCCGGGGGCCTCTAGCACAGATACGCAGTATTTT.

V and J are TRBV29-1 and TRBJ1-2; maybe TRBD1 (6 bases). Trimming stripped 3 bases from V and 2 bases from J, with 7 bases between. Germline V gives CDR1 SQVTM, CDR2 ANQGSEA. The CDR3 is made up of 12 amino acids. CDR3: CSVDTGNYGYTF. The CDR3 coding sequence is TGCAGCGTTGACACAGGGAACTATGGCTACACCTTC.

The V gene is TRBV7-9, the J gene TRBJ2-1, with 7 nucleotides matching TRBD1. J gave up 15 bases and V 4 bases, and 9 bases lay outside the gene matches. The CDR3 length is 12 residues. The germline V gene has CDR1 SEHNR and CDR2 FQNEAQ (reference sequence). In DNA, the CDR3 is TGTGCCAGCAGCTCCTCGCAGGGGGTCCTGTTCTTC. Translation: CASSSSQGVLFF. The whole variable domain, remainder taken from reference TRBV7-9 and TRBJ2-1, is DTGVSQNPRHKITKRGQNVTFRCDPISEHNRLYWYRQTLGQGPEFLTYFQNEAQLEKSRLLSDRFSAERPKGSFSTLEIQRTEQGDSAMYLCASSSSQGVLFFGPGTRLTVL.

A few counts support this clonotype. V usage is TRBV7-3 and J usage is TRBJ2-5; D perhaps matches TRBD1 (6 bases). CDR3 length: 14 residues. V gave up 5 bases and J gave up 5 bases, with 15 bases separating them. Germline lookup yields CDR1 SGHTA and CDR2 FQGTGA. This CDR3 reads CASSQGGGLETQYF. CDR3 nucleotides: TGTGCCAGCAGCCAAGGTGGGGGCCTGGAGACCCAGTACTTC.

The sample holds a few counts of this clonotype. V gene TRBV5-6 combines with J gene TRBJ2-5, with TRBD1 matching over 9 bases. V trimming: 2 bases; J trimming: 4 bases; junction bases outside the gene matches: 6. There are 15 residues in the CDR3. Germline CDR1 SGHDT, CDR2 YYEEEE. The CDR3 here is CASSFTGGAPETQYF. Written as DNA, the CDR3 is TGTGCCAGCAGCTTTACAGGGGGCGCCCCAGAGACCCAGTACTTC.

V and J are TRBV4-3 and TRBJ1-2, with D unresolved. The CDR3 covers 15 residues. V was trimmed by 0 bases and J by 3 bases, leaving 11 bases between them. The germline CDR1 and CDR2 sequences are LGHNA and YSLEER. The chain's CDR3 is CASSQDLGTYYGYTF. CDR3 DNA sequence: TGCGCCAGCAGCCAAGATCTGGGAACCTACTATGGCTACACCTTC.